Listed here are 31 T cell receptor beta chains from one sample, sequenced in a study of shared clonotypes between healthy human individuals. Measured with immunoSEQ multiplex PCR; TCRdb has only the in-frame clones, and not every one. This table has about 2 million clones, just under 95% appearing once. As defined, naive CD8 cells were CD45RO-negative and positively selected for CCR7, with terminally differentiated effector memory CD45RA+ cells excluded. The sample comprised naive CD8+ T cells sorted from blood. The receptors come from a man between 18 and 35 years old in good health.

V and J are TRBV4-1 and TRBJ2-1, with TRBD1 identical over 8 bases. CDR1 is MGHRA and CDR2 is YSYEKL in the germline V gene. V lost 1 base and J lost 6; bases outside the gene matches: 8. This CDR3 is built from 16 residues. CDR3 sequence (DNA): TGCGCCAGCAGCCAAGGACCCGGGACAGGCCTCAATGAGCAGTTCTTC. Its protein is CASSQGPGTGLNEQFF.

The chain uses TRBV19 and TRBJ1-1; possible D gene TRBD1, 5 bases. V dropped 1 base and J dropped 1 base, with 10 bases sitting between them. The CDR3 extends over 15 amino acids. The germline V gene encodes CDR1 LNHDA and CDR2 SQIVND (reference sequence). The CDR3 is CASSIGSTANTEAFF. The CDR3 bases are TGTGCCAGTAGTATAGGGTCGACAGCGAACACTGAAGCTTTCTTT.

The chain links TRBV10-2 to TRBJ2-7, with 9 bases fitting TRBD1. Looked up from germline, CDR1 is WSHSY and CDR2 is SAAADI. J lost 4 bases, V lost 8 bases, and 12 bases had no gene match. The CDR3 totals 15 residues. As DNA, the CDR3 is TGCGCCAGCTCTGTACGGGGACAGGGAGGATACGAGCAGTACTTC. It yields the protein CASSVRGQGGYEQYF.

V and J are TRBV4-1 and TRBJ1-2, with D maybe TRBD1 (5 bases). Trimming shortened V by 1 base and J by 4 bases, and 16 bases separated the two germline ends. The CDR3 runs to 16 residues. Germline V gene sequence: CDR1 MGHRA, CDR2 YSYEKL. The DNA for the CDR3 is TGCGCCAGCAGCCAAGCTCCGGACACACCGATCTATGGCTACACCTTC. This codes for CASSQAPDTPIYGYTF.

The V gene is TRBV29-1, the J gene TRBJ1-2; D remains ambiguous. CDR1 and CDR2 from the germline V gene are SQVTM and ANQGSEA. V was clipped by 0 bases and J by 2 bases, with 16 bases between them. CDR3 size: 16 residues. CDR3 region: CSVEDPGRTPNYGYTF. DNA of the CDR3: TGCAGCGTTGAAGATCCCGGACGGACGCCGAACTATGGCTACACCTTC.

J is TRBJ2-7 and V is TRBV19, with TRBD2 identical over 8 bases. In germline, CDR1 is LNHDA, CDR2 SQIVND (reference sequence). Unmatched junction bases numbered 6, after V lost 5 bases and J lost 0 bases. The CDR3 runs 15 residues. The CDR3 sequence is CASSALAGNSYEQYF. The CDR3, as DNA: TGTGCCAGTAGTGCCTTAGCGGGAAACTCCTACGAGCAGTACTTC.

V gene TRBV5-4 combines with J gene TRBJ2-6, with D possibly TRBD2 on 5 matching bases. V lost 3 bases and J lost 0, with 10 bases in between. Germline CDR1 is SGHNT and CDR2 is YYREEE (reference sequence). The CDR3 is 16 residues long. The CDR3 sequence: CASSSGLISGANVLTF. CDR3 coding DNA: TGTGCCAGCAGCTCCGGACTCATCTCTGGGGCCAACGTCCTGACTTTC.

About this clone itself: This sample includes further DNA sequences coding for the same CDR3. The chain links TRBV4-1 to TRBJ2-7; D is unresolved. The CDR3 is 13 residues long. The germline gives CDR1 MGHRA, CDR2 YSYEKL. Trimming left V 0 bases short and J 4 bases short, with 7 bases between. As DNA, the CDR3 is TGCGCCAGCAGCCAAGATGCCGGGTACGAGCAGTACTTC. Translation gives CASSQDAGYEQYF.

This chain uses TRBV14 with TRBJ2-3; TRBD2 is a possible D gene (6 bases). Trimming pared 7 bases from V and 4 bases from J, leaving 12 bases between. This CDR3 contains 13 residues. The germline gives CDR1 SGHDN, CDR2 FVKESK. For the CDR3, the DNA is TGTGCCAGCACGGGGGAAGACTCAGATACGCAGTATTTT. Translating it yields CASTGEDSDTQYF.

V is TRBV27 and J is TRBJ1-6; TRBD1 matches 8 bases. The CDR3 is 15 amino acids. V shed 7 bases, J shed 6 bases, and the junction held 8 bases outside the gene matches. Germline V lookup: CDR1 MNHEY, CDR2 SMNVEV (reference sequence). CDR3 DNA: TGTGCCAGCAACGGACAGGGCGAAGGTAATTCACCCCTCCACTTT. As protein: CASNGQGEGNSPLHF.

The V call is TRBV12-5, the J call TRBJ2-5, with D unclear. The germline CDR1 and CDR2 sequences are LGHNT and FRNRAP. The CDR3 runs 13 residues. Trimming pared 0 bases from V and 1 base from J, leaving 3 bases between. The CDR3 spells CASGLVLQETQYF. The CDR3 bases are TGTGCTAGTGGTTTGGTTCTCCAAGAGACCCAGTACTTC.

This sequence joins TRBV15 and TRBJ2-5; 9 bases line up with TRBD1. The ends lost 3 bases at V and 5 bases at J; junction bases unmatched: 4. The germline V gene encodes CDR1 LNHNV and CDR2 YYDKDF (reference sequence). The CDR3 has 14 residues. In nucleotides, the CDR3 is TGTGCCACCAGCAGTCGGACAGGGGATGAGACCCAGTACTTC. Translated, it gives CATSSRTGDETQYF.

The rearrangement uses TRBV5-8 and TRBJ2-7; TRBD2 is a possible D gene (6 bases). The ends were cut back, 1 base at V and 5 bases at J, with 13 bases in the middle. Looked up from germline, CDR1 is SGHTS and CDR2 is YDEGEE. The CDR3 extends over 14 amino acids. For the CDR3, the DNA is TGTGCCAGCAGCTTGCTGGAGGGGCAAGACGAGCAGTACTTC. Residues: CASSLLEGQDEQYF.

The chain recombines TRBV27 with TRBJ2-5, with TRBD2 identical over 8 bases. V lost 2 bases to trimming and J lost 5 bases; unmatched junction nucleotides: 7. Germline loops: CDR1 MNHEY, CDR2 SMNVEV (reference sequence). The CDR3 contains 15 residues. The CDR3 nucleotides read TGTGCCAGCAGTTTAACCAGCGGGAGTTTGGAGACCCAGTACTTC. This sequence encodes CASSLTSGSLETQYF.

This chain joins TRBV28 and TRBJ1-1, with D unresolved. Germline V gene data show CDR1 as MDHEN and CDR2 as SYDVKM. The CDR3 length is 15 residues. V lost 3 bases, J lost 5 bases, and 16 bases lay in between. The DNA of the CDR3 is TGTGCCAGCAGTTTTCAGGAAGGGCCCGAGACTGAAGCTTTCTTT. Translation: CASSFQEGPETEAFF. The full variable domain, its missing parts supplied by reference TRBV28 and TRBJ1-1, is DVKVTQSSRYLVKRTGEKVFLECVQDMDHENMFWYRQDPGLGLRLIYFSYDVKMKEKGDIPEGYSVSREKKERFSLILESASTNQTSMYLCASSFQEGPETEAFFGQGTRLTVV.

Remarks on this clone: Other DNA sequences in the sample encode the same CDR3. The chain carries TRBV7-9 and TRBJ2-1; D ambiguous. V lost 1 base and J lost 9, with 7 bases in between. Germline V gives CDR1 SEHNR, CDR2 FQNEAQ (reference sequence). The length of the CDR3 is 12 residues. The CDR3 sequence is CASSLDGSEQFF. As DNA, the CDR3 is TGTGCCAGCAGCTTAGACGGTAGTGAGCAGTTCTTC.

The chain recombines TRBV9 with TRBJ2-1; 10 bases align to TRBD1. The V gene's germline CDR1 is SGDLS and CDR2 YYNGEE. V trimming: 3 bases; J trimming: 4 bases; junction bases outside the gene matches: 7. There are 16 residues in the CDR3. As DNA, the CDR3 is TGTGCCAGCAGCGGCGGTGGGACAGGGGTTTACAATGAGCAGTTCTTC. It codes for CASSGGGTGVYNEQFF.

A word on this clone: At one end, the junction sequence differs from germline, possibly due to a read error. This sample also contains other DNA sequences that code for the same CDR3. CDR3 in amino acids: CASSLAGTDTQYF. In DNA, the CDR3 is TGTGCCAGCAGCCTAGCGGGCACAGATACGCAGTATTTT. V and J are TRBV11-1 and TRBJ2-3, with 7 bases matching TRBD2. Germline CDR1 SGHAT, CDR2 FQDESV (reference sequence). The CDR3 sequence is 13 residues long.

V gene TRBV4-1 combines with J gene TRBJ1-1, with D possibly TRBD1 on 6 matching bases. The germline V gene has CDR1 MGHRA and CDR2 YSYEKL. The CDR3 has 14 amino acids. The V and J ends lost 6 bases and 7 bases respectively, with 18 bases between them. The CDR3 sequence: CASSSTGGDGEAFF. DNA of the CDR3: TGCGCCAGCAGTTCAACCGGGGGCGATGGTGAAGCTTTCTTT.

This clone has only one observation. The chain recombines TRBV25-1 with TRBJ1-2; D perhaps matches TRBD1 (5 bases). Trimming pared 1 base from V and 4 bases from J, leaving 7 bases between. This CDR3 region has 13 residues. Germline assignment: CDR1 MGHDK and CDR2 SYGVNS. The CDR3 loop reads CASSESDSYGYTF. The CDR3 coding sequence is TGTGCCAGCAGTGAATCCGACAGCTATGGCTACACCTTC.

The chain combines TRBV15 with TRBJ2-4; 7 bases fit TRBD2. This CDR3 comprises 13 residues. Germline V lookup: CDR1 LNHNV, CDR2 YYDKDF (reference sequence). V lost 0 bases to trimming and J lost 8 bases; unmatched junction nucleotides: 1. CDR3 region: CATSRDRGDIQYF. The CDR3 DNA follows: TGTGCCACCAGCAGAGATCGGGGGGACATTCAGTACTTC.

This clone has just a few counts. In nucleotides, the CDR3 is TGTGCCAGCAGTTTATCCGCCAGCACAAGGAGTCCATACAATGAGCAGTTCTTC. Protein: CASSLSASTRSPYNEQFF. The genes are TRBV28 and TRBJ2-1; D unresolved. CDR1 MDHEN and CDR2 SYDVKM come from the germline V gene. V lost 1 base and J lost 4, with 20 bases in between. The CDR3 runs to 18 residues.

The chain carries TRBV19 and TRBJ2-1; D is perhaps TRBD1 (6 bases). The CDR3 spans 15 residues. Trimming removed 3 bases from V and 0 bases from J, with 9 bases in between. Germline lookup yields CDR1 LNHDA and CDR2 SQIVND (reference sequence). The CDR3 reads CASSISTGSYNEQFF. The CDR3, as DNA: TGTGCCAGTAGTATCTCGACAGGCTCCTACAATGAGCAGTTCTTC.

V usage is TRBV7-9 and J usage is TRBJ2-1, with D perhaps being TRBD1 or TRBD2 (5 bases each). The CDR3 loop spans 14 amino acids. The germline gives CDR1 SEHNR, CDR2 FQNEAQ (reference sequence). Trimming took off 4 bases at V and 2 bases at J, with 9 bases between the two ends. CDR3 residues: CASSSRDPYNEQFF. The CDR3 coding sequence is TGTGCCAGCAGCTCCCGGGACCCCTACAATGAGCAGTTCTTC.

The DNA for the CDR3 is TGTGCCAGCGCGAACTACGAGCAGTACTTC. This sequence encodes CASANYEQYF. V is TRBV2 and J is TRBJ2-7, with D uncertain. The CDR3 sequence is 10 residues long. V dropped 8 bases and J dropped 3 bases, with 5 bases sitting between them. Germline lookup yields CDR1 SNHLY and CDR2 FYNNEI.

The chain couples TRBV28 to TRBJ2-7, with TRBD1 matching 10 bases. This CDR3 is built from 15 residues. J gave up 3 bases and V 3 bases, and 5 bases lay outside the gene matches. Germline CDR1 is MDHEN and CDR2 is SYDVKM. Here the CDR3 reads CASSFGTGEVYEQYF. The CDR3 DNA reads as TGTGCCAGCAGTTTTGGGACAGGGGAAGTCTACGAGCAGTACTTC.

The chain uses TRBV9 and TRBJ1-4; weak D call: TRBD1 (5 bases). Germline CDR1 SGDLS, CDR2 YYNGEE. CDR3 size: 15 residues. With 4 bases removed from V and 8 bases from J, the gap between germline ends came to 18 bases. The chain's CDR3 is CASSPDSPGTEKLFF. The DNA of the CDR3 is TGTGCCAGCAGCCCAGACTCCCCGGGGACGGAAAAACTGTTTTTT.

The chain combines TRBV28 with TRBJ1-2; no clear D gene. Trimming took 8 bases from V and 4 from J, leaving 8 bases between them. The CDR3 sequence is 11 residues long. Per the germline V gene, CDR1 is MDHEN and CDR2 is SYDVKM. The CDR3: CASGPVYGYTF. The CDR3 DNA follows: TGTGCCAGCGGGCCAGTCTATGGCTACACCTTC.

The J gene is TRBJ1-4, the V gene TRBV5-6; the D gene is possibly TRBD1 (6 bases). CDR3 length: 14 amino acids. Per the germline V gene, CDR1 is SGHDT and CDR2 is YYEEEE. V was shortened by 3 bases and J by 4 bases, with 10 bases between the two germline ends. CDR3 amino acids: CASSWGHYNEKLFF. The CDR3 DNA sequence: TGTGCCAGCAGCTGGGGACACTATAATGAAAAACTGTTTTTT. The full variable domain, completed using reference TRBV5-6 and TRBJ1-4, is DAGVTQSPTHLIKTRGQQVTLRCSPKSGHDTVSWYQQALGQGPQFIFQYYEEEERQRGNFPDRFSGHQFPNYSSELNVNALLLGDSALYLCASSWGHYNEKLFFGSGTQLSVL.

The V gene is TRBV11-2, the J gene TRBJ2-7, with 7 bases lining up with TRBD1. Germline V gene lookup returns CDR1 SGHAT and CDR2 FQNNGV. Trimming cost V 5 bases and J 5 bases; bases outside gene matches: 9. The CDR3 has 14 residues. The CDR3 nucleotides read TGTGCCAGCAGCCCATTACAGGGGTCCCACGAGCAGTACTTC. Translation gives CASSPLQGSHEQYF.

V usage is TRBV6-6 and J usage is TRBJ1-3; 8 positions agree with TRBD1. The CDR3 spans 16 residues. The ends lost 5 bases at V and 4 bases at J; junction bases unmatched: 10. CDR1 is MNHNY and CDR2 is SVGAGI in the germline V gene (reference sequence). CDR3 amino acids: CASSALTGVRGNTIYF. The CDR3 DNA follows: TGTGCCAGCAGTGCCCTGACAGGGGTTCGCGGAAACACCATATATTTT.